This T cell receptor beta chain appears in the sequencing data of a study of T-cell memory formation after mild COVID-19 (dated by TCRdb to about 2021). Concerning the study at large: TCR sequence clusters from the two donors were found to be largely donor specific. Longitudinal TCRalpha and TCRbeta repertoire sequencing tracked T-cell clones expanding and contracting after mild COVID-19 in two donors. The cohort comprised two young, previously healthy adult volunteers, one female and one male. Results the study describes overall, beyond this receptor: SARS-CoV-2 specificity was not confirmed for the second-wave clones peaking on day 37. The study covered only a couple of mild cases, and larger cohorts including severe cases with pre-infection samples were considered necessary. Some responding clones were detected in pre-infection memory, which suggested that pre-existing cross-reactive memory T cells had joined the SARS-CoV-2 response. Clones contracting from day 15 to 85 had balanced CD4/CD8 phenotypes, while a second wave expanding from day 15 to 37 was biased towards CD4+. Contracting CD4+ clones were located mainly in the CM and EM memory subsets, whereas CD8+ clones were found to be enriched in EMRA.

The listed sequencing device is Illumina NovaSeq 6000. TCRalpha and TCRbeta cDNA libraries were constructed by 5'RACE with constant-segment primers, with sample barcodes and unique molecular identifiers being introduced. RNA was extracted from every sample with Trizol reagent. The libraries were amplified in two PCR steps, and the second step added a second sample barcode and Illumina TruSeq adapters. Libraries were sequenced on an Illumina NovaSeq with 2 x 150 bp paired-end reads. From the authors' description of their analysis: Demultiplexing of reads and collapsing into UMI-guided consensus sequences were performed with migec v1.2.7. Using mixcr v2.1.11, the UMI consensuses were aligned to TRA and TRB V and J templates and assembled into clonotypes. A clonotype was counted as expanded or contracted only when both edgeR and NoisET called the clonotype significant, with the noise models trained on biological replicates. For edgeR calls, the cutoffs were a false discovery rate-adjusted p below 0.01 and a log2 fold-change threshold of 1. As an exploratory analysis of dynamics, PCA with hierarchical clustering was applied to max-normalized trajectories of the 1000 most abundant clonotypes. Each responding clone was given a CD4 or CD8 phenotype based on the CD4+ and CD8+ repertoires, which had been sequenced separately. TCRdb trimmed the raw reads at Q25, called clones with MiXCR and kept productive beta chains. When rows share a CDR3 protein, they turn into one entry using the most common DNA and genes. The V and J calls and clone size come from TCRdb's table, not from the authors' own analysis. In this sample the table shows roughly 28,000 distinct CDR3 sequences, roughly 12% of which occur a single time. 13% to 15% of the sample rests with the top ten.

PBMCs were isolated by Ficoll-Paque density gradient centrifugation. Reading from cysteine to phenylalanine, the CDR3 counts 13 amino acids. The kept DNA is CDR3 alone, 39 bases in frame from the first base. A distance of 7 bases separates the germline ends of V and J, which lose 2 bases and 0 bases respectively. The CDR1 and CDR2 encoded by the germline V gene (reference sequence) are GTSNPN and SVGIG. Notes on this clonotype: The specificity of this receptor is unknown. This may stem from a read error, because a much larger clone lies one nucleotide away.

The receptor chain draws on TRBV30 and TRBJ1-1; possibly the D gene is TRBD1, per 5 matching bases. The material sequenced was PBMCs or a T cell subset sorted from them (not recorded which). The origin of this receptor is an adult woman who had mild COVID-19 (a few samples of this study predate the infection). The sample titles of this study are shuffled in the database, so cell type and time point are left out; the donor was told from shared clones. The CDR3 region reads CAWSLQVNTEAFF. The nucleotide sequence is given as TGTGCCTGGAGTTTACAGGTGAACACTGAAGCTTTCTTT.